This passage covers 31 T cell receptor beta chains from one sample sequenced in a study of T cell responses to AZD1222 COVID-19 vaccine. Data came from immunoSEQ multiplex PCR; TCRdb stores just in-frame clones and leaves some out. The top ten clones hold less than 20% of a sample with tens of thousands of clones, nearly 90% of them seen once. The sequencing used peripheral blood, collected on day 0 of AZD1222 vaccination. All receptors come from an adult in good health.

CDR3 residues: CASNPSGGAYNEQFF. The DNA of the CDR3 is TGTGCCAGCAACCCTAGCGGGGGAGCCTACAATGAGCAGTTCTTC. The chain links TRBV4-2 to TRBJ2-1; the match to TRBD2 covers 10 bases. Trimming cost V 7 bases and J 2 bases; bases outside gene matches: 5. The CDR3 consists of 15 residues. CDR1 and CDR2 (germline): LGHNA, YNFKEQ.

This chain joins TRBV5-8 and TRBJ2-1, with TRBD1 identical over 11 bases. The CDR3 length is 17 residues. Per the germline V gene, CDR1 is SGHTS and CDR2 is YDEGEE. Trimming removed 0 bases from V and 7 bases from J; junction bases left unmatched: 9. CDR3 residues: CASSLDRGQGALNEQFF. CDR3 coding DNA: TGTGCCAGCAGCTTGGACCGCGGACAGGGGGCGTTGAATGAGCAGTTCTTC. Full variable domain (rest looked up from reference TRBV5-8 and TRBJ2-1): EAGVTQSPTHLIKTRGQQATLRCSPISGHTSVYWYQQALGLGLQFLLWYDEGEERNRGNFPPRFSGRQFPNYSSELNVNALELEDSALYLCASSLDRGQGALNEQFFGPGTRLTVL.

This chain connects TRBV15 to TRBJ2-3; D unclear. Germline lookup yields CDR1 LNHNV and CDR2 YYDKDF (reference sequence). V was shortened by 0 bases and J by 0 bases, with 7 bases between the two germline ends. The CDR3 consists of 15 residues. The CDR3 loop reads CATSREAVSTDTQYF. CDR3 in DNA: TGTGCCACCAGCAGAGAGGCAGTTAGCACAGATACGCAGTATTTT.

The V and J genes are TRBV5-6 and TRBJ1-1; D might be TRBD1 (6 bases). Germline values: CDR1 SGHDT, CDR2 YYEEEE. The CDR3 loop spans 14 amino acids. V lost 3 bases and J 5 bases, leaving 14 bases between the germline ends. CDR3 coding DNA: TGTGCCAGCAGCTGGGCCGGGACAAAAACTGAAGCTTTCTTT. Amino acid sequence: CASSWAGTKTEAFF.

The sample holds one count of this clone. The V gene is TRBV5-4, the J gene TRBJ1-6; D is ambiguous. With 4 bases removed from V and 0 bases from J, the gap between germline ends came to 14 bases. The CDR3 has 17 amino acids. Germline loops: CDR1 SGHNT, CDR2 YYREEE (reference sequence). CDR3: CASSPNGGRSYNSPLHF. In DNA form, the CDR3 reads TGTGCCAGCAGCCCCAACGGAGGGCGCTCCTATAATTCACCCCTCCACTTT.

The V and J genes are TRBV7-8 and TRBJ2-2; D unresolved. Germline V gene lookup returns CDR1 SGHVS and CDR2 FQNEAQ. Trimming cost V 6 bases and J 2 bases, with 7 bases left between them. This CDR3 is 13 amino acids long. The CDR3 here is CASRLVNTGELFF. The CDR3 DNA reads TGTGCCAGCAGGCTGGTCAACACCGGGGAGCTGTTTTTT.

J is TRBJ1-2 and V is TRBV21-1; no DNA check was done on the table's D call, TRBD1. TRBV21-1 is classified as a pseudogene. The CDR3 length is 15 residues. For the CDR3, the DNA is TGTGCCAGCATCGAAGACTTACAGGGGAGCTATGGCTACACCTTC. Translated: CASIEDLQGSYGYTF.

This chain connects TRBV2 to TRBJ1-5, with D unclear. CDR3 size: 13 residues. V was trimmed by 3 bases and J by 4 bases, leaving 7 bases between them. Germline CDR1 SNHLY, CDR2 FYNNEI. The CDR3 region has the DNA TGTGCCAGCAGTGAGGGGTTTAATCAGCCCCAGCATTTT. It specifies CASSEGFNQPQHF. Supplemented by reference TRBV2 and TRBJ1-5, the full variable domain reads EPEVTQTPSHQVTQMGQEVILRCVPISNHLYFYWYRQILGQKVEFLVSFYNNEISEKSEIFDDQFSVERPDGSNFTLKIRSTKLEDSAMYFCASSEGFNQPQHFGDGTRLSIL.

The chain is built from TRBV10-3 and TRBJ2-2, with D possibly TRBD1 on 6 matching bases. Germline-derived CDR1 and CDR2 are ENHRY and SYGVKD. The CDR3 is made up of 12 amino acids. Trimming removed 6 bases from V and 5 bases from J, with 7 bases in between. Written as DNA, the CDR3 is TGTGCCATCAGCCAGGGGACCGGGGAGCTGTTTTTT. Encoded protein: CAISQGTGELFF.

This sequence joins TRBV1 and TRBJ2-2. TRBV1 is described as a pseudogene. This CDR3 contains 19 residues. CDR3 nucleotide sequence: TGCACCAGCAGCCAAGCCGGGCGTTTGGGGACGGTGAACACCGGGGAGCTGTTTTTT. Translation: CTSSQAGRLGTVNTGELFF.

The V call is TRBV27, the J call TRBJ2-7, with a possible D match to TRBD2 (7 bases). Germline-derived CDR1 and CDR2 are MNHEY and SMNVEV (reference sequence). With 0 bases removed from V and 6 bases from J, the gap between germline ends came to 15 bases. The CDR3 sequence is 15 residues long. The CDR3 sequence: CASSLSGGPLSEQYF. The DNA for the CDR3 is TGTGCCAGCAGTTTATCGGGGGGGCCGTTGTCCGAGCAGTACTTC.

The rearrangement uses TRBV2 and TRBJ1-1; D is ambiguous. The CDR3 is 15 amino acids. Germline-derived CDR1 and CDR2 are SNHLY and FYNNEI. The V and J ends lost 6 bases and 0 bases respectively, with 14 bases between them. The CDR3 DNA sequence: TGTGCCAGCAGGGGCGCAGTTACCATGAACACTGAAGCTTTCTTT. Protein sequence: CASRGAVTMNTEAFF. The complete variable domain, with remaining parts taken from reference TRBV2 and TRBJ1-1, reads EPEVTQTPSHQVTQMGQEVILRCVPISNHLYFYWYRQILGQKVEFLVSFYNNEISEKSEIFDDQFSVERPDGSNFTLKIRSTKLEDSAMYFCASRGAVTMNTEAFFGQGTRLTVV.

The chain's CDR3 is CASSLNSLSSYEQYF. CDR3 nucleotide sequence: TGTGCCAGCAGTTTGAACAGCCTTAGCTCCTACGAGCAGTACTTC. The chain combines TRBV27 with TRBJ2-7; D is unclear. Trimming removed 3 bases from V and 0 bases from J, with 12 bases in between. The CDR3 has 15 residues. Germline CDR1 reads MNHEY; CDR2 reads SMNVEV (reference sequence).

The chain employs TRBV18 and TRBJ1-5, with 7 bases fitting TRBD1. The CDR3 spans 15 residues. Trimming at V came to 0 bases and at J to 5 bases, leaving 4 bases not matched to a gene. Germline CDR1 is KGHSH and CDR2 is LQKENI. This chain's CDR3 is CASSPPGRGHQPQHF. The CDR3 DNA reads as TGTGCCAGCTCACCACCGGGGAGGGGGCATCAGCCCCAGCATTTT.

The V call is TRBV4-1, the J call TRBJ1-5; D gene ambiguous. In germline, CDR1 is MGHRA, CDR2 YSYEKL. The CDR3 sequence is 12 residues long. Trimming stripped 2 bases from V and 8 bases from J, with 7 bases between. The chain's CDR3 is CASSQPSKPQHF. For the CDR3, the DNA is TGCGCCAGCAGCCAACCCTCAAAGCCCCAGCATTTT.

For this clone: At the DNA level, this CDR3 is encoded by other sequences in the same sample as well. The rearrangement uses TRBV2 and TRBJ2-1; D is uncertain. The germline V and J ends were trimmed by 6 bases and 4 bases, with 4 bases remaining between them. Germline CDR1 and CDR2: SNHLY and FYNNEI. The CDR3 extends over 11 amino acids. The DNA of the CDR3 is TGTGCCAGCAGGGGATACAATGAGCAGTTCTTC. Translating it yields CASRGYNEQFF.

J is TRBJ2-6 and V is TRBV11-2; TRBD2 aligns across 7 bases. The length of the CDR3 is 17 residues. Germline loops: CDR1 SGHAT, CDR2 FQNNGV. V was clipped by 3 bases and J by 0 bases; unmatched bases: 5. CDR3 sequence (DNA): TGTGCCAGCAGCTTGACTAGCACTGTCTCTGGGGCCAACGTCCTGACTTTC. Translating it yields CASSLTSTVSGANVLTF.

The rearrangement joins TRBV28 to TRBJ2-7; TRBD1 aligns across 7 bases. V trimming: 3 bases; J trimming: 0 bases; junction bases outside the gene matches: 5. The CDR3 is 15 amino acids. From germline, CDR1 is MDHEN and CDR2 SYDVKM. In DNA form, the CDR3 reads TGTGCCAGCAGTTTTTGGGACAGTCGCTCCTACGAGCAGTACTTC. It translates to CASSFWDSRSYEQYF.

The V gene is TRBV4-3, the J gene TRBJ2-1, with D perhaps TRBD1 (6 bases). The ends were cut back, 4 bases at V and 9 bases at J, with 10 bases in the middle. CDR3 length equals 12 residues. Germline V gene sequence: CDR1 LGHNA, CDR2 YSLEER. The DNA of the CDR3 is TGCGCCAGCAGCCCCCAACAGGGTGAGCAGTTCTTC. This encodes CASSPQQGEQFF.

The count of this clone is one. This chain links TRBV11-1 with TRBJ2-6; D unresolved. V dropped 5 bases and J dropped 4 bases, with 9 bases sitting between them. The CDR3 has 14 residues. Germline V gene lookup returns CDR1 SGHAT and CDR2 FQDESV (reference sequence). CDR3 amino acids: CASSPDLGANVLTF. In DNA form, the CDR3 reads TGTGCCAGCAGCCCAGATCTCGGGGCCAACGTCCTGACTTTC.

The rearrangement joins TRBV6-5 to TRBJ1-2; perhaps TRBD1 as D (5 bases). V lost 5 bases, J lost 8 bases, and 12 bases lay in between. From germline, CDR1 is MNHEY and CDR2 SVGAGI. The CDR3 is made up of 12 amino acids. The CDR3 nucleotides are TGTGCCAGCAGTCTAAGGGGAGGCGGCTACACCTTC. It encodes CASSLRGGGYTF.

The rearrangement uses TRBV5-1 and TRBJ2-5; either TRBD1 or TRBD2 may fit D (5 bases each). The CDR3 totals 13 residues. Germline V gene lookup returns CDR1 SGHRS and CDR2 YFSETQ. V lost 0 bases and J 5 bases, leaving 8 bases between the germline ends. The CDR3 bases are TGCGCCAGCAGCTTGGAGGGGACGGAGACCCAGTACTTC. Translated, it gives CASSLEGTETQYF.

The rearrangement uses TRBV29-1 and TRBJ1-6; weak D call: TRBD1 (6 bases). This CDR3 comprises 13 residues. The V end was cut by 5 bases, the J end by 6 bases, with 11 bases between. Per the germline V gene, CDR1 is SQVTM and CDR2 is ANQGSEA. The DNA of the CDR3 is TGCAGCGTTTCGGTCAGGGGTAATTCACCCCTCCACTTT. It translates to CSVSVRGNSPLHF.

This rearrangement joins TRBV2 to TRBJ1-5; 8 nucleotides agree with TRBD1. With V trimmed by 10 bases and J by 0 bases, 8 bases remained unmatched. Germline loops: CDR1 SNHLY, CDR2 FYNNEI. The CDR3 runs 15 residues. This CDR3 reads CATGTGYDSNQPQHF. The CDR3 bases are TGTGCCACCGGGACAGGATATGATAGCAATCAGCCCCAGCATTTT.

The rearrangement joins TRBV6-6 to TRBJ2-7; D possibly corresponds to TRBD2 (6 bases). Germline loops: CDR1 MNHNY, CDR2 SVGAGI (reference sequence). Trimming stripped 10 bases from V and 5 bases from J, with 18 bases between. CDR3 length: 13 amino acids. The CDR3 sequence: CATQEGGDDEQYF. The DNA of the CDR3 is TGTGCCACACAAGAGGGAGGCGACGACGAGCAGTACTTC.

The gene calls are TRBV28 and TRBJ1-5; D is perhaps TRBD1 (6 bases). CDR3 length equals 14 residues. V lost 6 bases and J lost 2, with 11 bases in between. From germline, CDR1 is MDHEN and CDR2 SYDVKM. In DNA form, the CDR3 reads TGTGCCAGCAGCAACAGGGTAGGCAATCAGCCCCAGCATTTT. Its protein is CASSNRVGNQPQHF.

Concerning this clone itself: The same CDR3 arises from other DNA sequences in this sample as well. This chain connects TRBV19 to TRBJ1-6; D not resolved. V was pared by 5 bases and J by 7 bases, with 9 bases between. CDR3 size: 13 residues. The germline V gene encodes CDR1 LNHDA and CDR2 SQIVND (reference sequence). Here the CDR3 DNA reads TGTGCCAGTAGTCCCCAGCCAAATTCACCCCTCCACTTT. Protein sequence: CASSPQPNSPLHF.

This chain uses TRBV10-3 with TRBJ2-7, with TRBD1 identical over 7 bases. The CDR3 covers 17 residues. Trimming took 0 bases from V and 5 from J; bases not matched to a gene: 13. Germline V CDR1 and CDR2: ENHRY, SYGVKD. Here the CDR3 reads CAISESGTGDDLHEQYF. In DNA, the CDR3 is TGTGCCATCAGTGAGTCGGGCACAGGGGACGATCTCCACGAGCAGTACTTC.

The V and J genes are TRBV9 and TRBJ1-1; D is possibly TRBD1 (5 bases). The CDR3 is 15 residues long. The germline gives CDR1 SGDLS, CDR2 YYNGEE. Trimming cost V 0 bases and J 3 bases, with 12 bases left between them. The CDR3 DNA sequence: TGTGCCAGCAGCGTAGGGGCCAGGGACCACACTGAAGCTTTCTTT. Translating gives CASSVGARDHTEAFF.

The V call is TRBV19, the J call TRBJ1-5; D gene uncertain. The CDR3 runs 16 residues. Trimming took 4 bases from V and 5 from J, leaving 18 bases between them. Germline lookup yields CDR1 LNHDA and CDR2 SQIVND (reference sequence). The CDR3 sequence is CASSTSVTHGYQPQHF. The DNA for the CDR3 is TGTGCCAGTAGTACGTCCGTGACGCACGGATATCAGCCCCAGCATTTT.

V usage is TRBV6-5 and J usage is TRBJ2-7; D gene uncertain. CDR3 length: 14 residues. The V end was cut by 5 bases, the J end by 1 base, with 12 bases between. Germline assignment: CDR1 MNHEY and CDR2 SVGAGI. The DNA of the CDR3 is TGTGCCAGCAGTCCCCGGGCCCATTCCTACGAGCAGTACTTC. Its protein product is CASSPRAHSYEQYF.